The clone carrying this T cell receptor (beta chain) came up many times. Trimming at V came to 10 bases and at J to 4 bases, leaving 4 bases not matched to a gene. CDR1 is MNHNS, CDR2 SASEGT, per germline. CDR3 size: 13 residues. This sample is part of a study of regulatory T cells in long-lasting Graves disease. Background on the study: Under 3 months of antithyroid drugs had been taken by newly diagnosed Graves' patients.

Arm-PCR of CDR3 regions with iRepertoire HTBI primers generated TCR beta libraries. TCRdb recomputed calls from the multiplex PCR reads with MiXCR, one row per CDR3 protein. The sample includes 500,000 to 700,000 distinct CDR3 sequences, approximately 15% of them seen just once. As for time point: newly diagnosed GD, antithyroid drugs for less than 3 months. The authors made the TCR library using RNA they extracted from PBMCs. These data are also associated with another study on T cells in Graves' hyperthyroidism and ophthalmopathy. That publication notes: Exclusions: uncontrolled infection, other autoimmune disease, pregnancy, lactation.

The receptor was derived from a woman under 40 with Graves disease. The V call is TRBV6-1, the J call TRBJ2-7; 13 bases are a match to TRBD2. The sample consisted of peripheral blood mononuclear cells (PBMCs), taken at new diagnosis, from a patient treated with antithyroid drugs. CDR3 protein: CATRLAGGYEQYF. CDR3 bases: TGTGCCACCAGACTAGCGGGAGGTTACGAGCAGTACTTC.